Below, 5 T cell receptor beta chains from the same sample are listed, as sequenced in a study of IL-32 and malignant T cell survival in cutaneous lymphoma. The method was immunoSEQ multiplex PCR; TCRdb's version includes in-frame clones alone and lacks a portion of them. The table shows about a thousand clones, with approximately 84% occurring only once. The blood samples were from patients with Sezary syndrome, a leukemic cutaneous T cell lymphoma. The sequencing here drew on blood, taken on day 0. These receptors all stem from a human donor with cutaneous T cell lymphoma.

By share, this clone counts as large. The chain links TRBV7-9 to TRBJ1-4; D is unclear. CDR1 and CDR2 from the germline V gene are SEHNR and FQNEAQ (reference sequence). The CDR3 length is 14 residues. Trimming shortened V by 5 bases and J by 0 bases, and 7 bases separated the two germline ends. CDR3 DNA: TGTGCCAGCAGCCCGACCGCAACTAATGAAAAACTGTTTTTT. Encoded protein: CASSPTATNEKLFF.

The V call is TRBV19, the J call TRBJ2-3; 11 bases are a match to TRBD2. The CDR3 consists of 14 residues. Germline CDR1 is LNHDA and CDR2 is SQIVND (reference sequence). The ends lost 8 bases at V and 1 base at J; junction bases unmatched: 2. In DNA form, the CDR3 reads TGTGCCAGTCAACTAGCGGGGGGCACAGATACGCAGTATTTT. Amino acid sequence: CASQLAGGTDTQYF.

This chain uses TRBV6-4 with TRBJ2-3; no firm D call. Germline V gene sequence: CDR1 MRHNA, CDR2 SNTAGT. This CDR3 region has 14 residues. V dropped 3 bases and J dropped 4 bases, with 11 bases sitting between them. The CDR3 bases are TGTGCCAGCAGTGAAGAAGGAAGGGCAGATACGCAGTATTTT. This codes for CASSEEGRADTQYF.

The chain uses TRBV7-1 and TRBJ1-4; D gene uncertain. TRBV7-1 has ORF status, its function being uncertain. Trimming stripped 5 bases from V and 0 bases from J, with 7 bases between. The CDR3 is 14 amino acids. CDR3 sequence reads: CASSPTATNEKLFF. The CDR3 region has the DNA TGTGCCAGCAGCCCGACCGCAACTAATGAAAAACTGTTTTTT.

The CDR3 sequence: CASSLERLSEQYF. CDR3 DNA: TGTGCCAGCAGCTTAGAAAGGCTCTCTGAGCAGTACTTC. The chain uses TRBV11-3 and TRBJ2-7; no reliable D call. This CDR3 spans 13 amino acids. Trimming shortened V by 0 bases and J by 7 bases, and 10 bases separated the two germline ends. The germline V gene encodes CDR1 SGHNT and CDR2 YENEEA.